This T cell receptor (beta chain) was recorded in a study of Graves' ophthalmopathy and Graves' hyperthyroidism. General study points: Both an approximately 69% sensitivity and an approximately 72% specificity characterized the model's predictions of ophthalmopathy progression.

Beta-chain TCR CDR3 regions were amplified from RNA transcripts. An opening RT-PCR round employed HTBI primers and preceded a second-round multiplex PCR. Each CDR3 protein is one row after TCRdb ran MiXCR on the multiplex PCR reads. The table includes around 1,200,000 distinct CDR3 sequences, 35% to 45% detected once. A note on this clonotype: What it binds is not known.

This CDR3 has 14 amino acids. Looked up from germline, CDR1 is SQVTM and CDR2 is ANQGSEA. Trimming took 8 bases from V and 5 from J; bases not matched to a gene: 9. The source of this sequence is an adult man with Graves' hyperthyroidism. Sequenced material: peripheral blood or thyroid tissue (not recorded which). This chain uses TRBV29-1 with TRBJ1-5, with 10 bases lining up with TRBD1. The CDR3 DNA reads TGCAGCTTAGAGGGACAGGGGTTACATCAGCCCCAGCATTTT. Its translation: CSLEGQGLHQPQHF.